This T cell receptor (beta chain) was observed in a study of T cell repertoires in cytomegalovirus infection. Overall study context: CMV infection plus the matching HLA type was flagged by public TCR beta signatures.

The sample holds many counts of this clonotype. Its antigen is as yet unknown. Findings and caveats of the study: Using cumulative public TCR beta family frequency, the authors identified those who carried CMV together with the relevant HLA. Across the ex vivo response, the dominant clonotypes were HLA-C-restricted CMV-specific TCR beta clonotypes.

Via MiXCR, TCRdb re-called the reads, giving one row per CDR3 protein. The profile covers around 450,000 distinct CDR3 sequences, with about 11% appearing a single time and roughly 10% taken by the ten largest. V dropped 6 bases and J dropped 9 bases, with 15 bases sitting between them. Germline-derived CDR1 and CDR2 are DFQATT and SNEGSKA (reference sequence). The CDR3 runs to 12 residues. This TCR came from a human donor in good health (CMV status not recorded). Some clones in this sample may be carry-over from other donors' samples. The chain joins TRBV20-1 to TRBJ2-1; tentatively, D is TRBD2 (6 bases). Sample: PBMCs. The CDR3 reads CSAVGWGLEQFF. CDR3 DNA: TGCAGTGCCGTGGGTTGGGGACTTGAGCAGTTCTTC.